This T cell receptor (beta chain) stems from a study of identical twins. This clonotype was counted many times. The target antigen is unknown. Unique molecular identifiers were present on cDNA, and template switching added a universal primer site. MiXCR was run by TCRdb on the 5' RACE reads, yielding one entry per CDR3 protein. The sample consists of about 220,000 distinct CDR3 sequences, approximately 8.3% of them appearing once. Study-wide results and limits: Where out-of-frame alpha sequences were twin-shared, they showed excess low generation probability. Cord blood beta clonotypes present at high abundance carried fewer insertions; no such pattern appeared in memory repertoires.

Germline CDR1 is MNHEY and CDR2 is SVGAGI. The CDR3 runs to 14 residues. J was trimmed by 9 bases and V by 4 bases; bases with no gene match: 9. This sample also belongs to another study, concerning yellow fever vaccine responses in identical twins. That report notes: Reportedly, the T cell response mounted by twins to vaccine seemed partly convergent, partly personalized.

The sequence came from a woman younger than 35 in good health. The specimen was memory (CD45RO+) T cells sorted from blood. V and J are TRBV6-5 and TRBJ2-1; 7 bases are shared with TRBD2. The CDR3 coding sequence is TGTGCCAGCAGTTCTCGCGGGAGTCTCGCTGAGCAGTTCTTC. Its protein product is CASSSRGSLAEQFF.